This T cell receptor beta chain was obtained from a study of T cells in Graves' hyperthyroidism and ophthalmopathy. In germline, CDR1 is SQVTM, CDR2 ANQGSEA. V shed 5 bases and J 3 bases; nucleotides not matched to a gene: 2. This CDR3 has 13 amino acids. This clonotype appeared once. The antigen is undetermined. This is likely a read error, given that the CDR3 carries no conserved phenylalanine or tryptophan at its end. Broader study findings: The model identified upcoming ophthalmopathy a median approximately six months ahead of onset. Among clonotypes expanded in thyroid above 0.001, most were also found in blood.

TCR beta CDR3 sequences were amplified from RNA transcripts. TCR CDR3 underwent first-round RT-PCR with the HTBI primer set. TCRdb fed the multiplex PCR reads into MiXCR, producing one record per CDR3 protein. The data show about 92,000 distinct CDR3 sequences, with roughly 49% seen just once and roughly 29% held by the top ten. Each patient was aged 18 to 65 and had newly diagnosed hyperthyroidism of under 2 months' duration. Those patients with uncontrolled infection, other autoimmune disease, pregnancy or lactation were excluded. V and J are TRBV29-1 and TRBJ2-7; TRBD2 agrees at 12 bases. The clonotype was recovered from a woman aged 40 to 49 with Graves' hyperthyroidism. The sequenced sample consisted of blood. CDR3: CSVTSGGFYEQYS. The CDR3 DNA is TGCAGCGTTACTAGCGGGGGGTTCTACGAGCAGTACTCC.